This entry is about one T cell receptor (beta chain). Its specificity is unknown. Tens of thousands of T cell genomes, or approximately 290 ng DNA, went into unsorted PBMC replicate PCRs. The authors' processing: ImmunoSEQ yielded junction-only sequences lacking quality scores, so filtering differed. Some clones are missing from TCRdb's copy, which holds only in-frame ones; the method was immunoSEQ multiplex PCR. V and J calls and clone size are those listed in that table; D and trimming were worked out from the DNA. Among hundreds of thousands of clones listed, around 78% were seen once. The data are from a study of shared clonotypes between healthy human individuals. Turning to the study itself: In total, the donors were two women and a few men aged 18 to 49. General study findings and limits: It was only blood that was sampled, and tissue repertoires likely differ.

The sample comprised PBMCs. The TCR was taken from a woman aged 40 to 49 in good health. Some clones in this sample may be carry-over from other donors' samples.

The CDR3 DNA follows: TGTGCCAGCTCACCGGGGCTAGCGGGAGTGGGTGAGCAGTTCTTC. It is translated as CASSPGLAGVGEQFF. The rearrangement links TRBV18 to TRBJ2-1; 10 bases line up with TRBD2. The CDR3 contains 15 residues. J gave up 9 bases and V 3 bases, and 8 bases lay outside the gene matches. Per the germline V gene, CDR1 is KGHSH and CDR2 is LQKENI.